The rows below give T cell receptor beta chains drawn from one sample of a study of blood T cell repertoires in COVID-19. Repertoires were generated with immunoSEQ multiplex PCR, while TCRdb's copy carries only in-frame clones and drops some. The data show around 170,000 clones, with about 84% seen just once and about 12% held by the top ten. The specimen sequenced was PBMCs or T cells enriched from blood (not recorded which). The source of these receptors is a man in his forties or fifties who had recovered from COVID-19. CDR3s include the opening cysteine and the closing phenylalanine or tryptophan. A D gene is named only where the DNA matches it firmly. Size is omitted from some rows. Given values are once, few, many or a class for expanded clones.

TRBV18,TRBJ2-7,once,14,NA,CASSPPSQTYEQYF,TGTGCCAGCTCACCACCTTCGCAGACCTACGAGCAGTACTTC
TRBV11-2,TRBJ1-1,NA,14,NA,CASSVYQGNTEAFF,TGTGCCAGCAGCGTTTACCAGGGGAACACTGAAGCTTTCTTT
TRBV7-7,TRBJ2-2,many,17,NA,CASTSQGVGSNTGELFF,TGTGCTAGCACCTCCCAAGGGGTCGGCTCGAACACCGGGGAGCTGTTTTTT
TRBV5-4,TRBJ2-7,NA,12,NA,CASSRGENEQYF,TGTGCCAGCAGCCGCGGCGAGAACGAGCAGTACTTC
TRBV2,TRBJ1-1,NA,14,NA,CASTLQVRNTEAFF,TGTGCCAGCACTTTACAGGTTAGGAACACTGAAGCTTTCTTT
TRBV19,TRBJ1-5,NA,15,TRBD1,CASSGGTGGNQPQHF,TGTGCCAGTAGTGGTGGGACAGGGGGCAATCAGCCCCAGCATTTT
TRBV5-4,TRBJ1-2,NA,13,NA,CASSYFGSFGYTF,TGTGCCAGCAGCTATTTTGGGAGTTTTGGCTACACCTTC
TRBV2,TRBJ2-3,NA,12,NA,CASGGDTDTQYF,TGTGCCAGCGGAGGGGACACAGATACGCAGTATTTT
TRBV5-1,TRBJ2-7,NA,13,TRBD1,CASSRDRAYEQYF,TGCGCCAGCAGTCGAGACAGGGCCTACGAGCAGTACTTC
TRBV4-1,TRBJ1-5,once,15,NA,CASSQVHYSNQPQHF,TGCGCCAGCAGCCAGGTACACTATAGCAATCAGCCCCAGCATTTT
TRBV28,TRBJ1-4,NA,16,NA,CASSFIVGETNEKLFF,TGTGCCAGCAGTTTTATCGTCGGGGAAACTAATGAAAAACTGTTTTTT
TRBV18,TRBJ1-2,once,15,NA,CASSPETGRNYGYTF,TGTGCCAGCTCACCAGAAACAGGGCGTAACTATGGCTACACCTTC
TRBV6-2/TRBV6-3,TRBJ1-5,many,20,TRBD1,CASSYARRTGVGRSNQPQHF,TGTGCCAGCAGTTACGCGCGCCGGACAGGGGTTGGCAGGAGCAATCAGCCCCAGCATTTT
TRBV20-1,TRBJ1-3,NA,13,NA,CSASSEAGNTIYF,TGCAGTGCTAGTTCCGAGGCTGGAAACACCATATATTTT
TRBV3-1/TRBV3-2,TRBJ1-2,NA,12,NA,CASSLDRYGYTF,TGTGCCAGCAGCCTAGACAGATATGGCTACACCTTC
TRBV6-4,TRBJ2-3,once,15,TRBD2,CASSAGAGETDTQYF,TGTGCCAGCAGTGCCGGAGCGGGGGAGACAGATACGCAGTATTTT
TRBV2,TRBJ1-2,NA,12,NA,CASTGDSYGYTF,TGTGCCAGCACCGGCGACAGTTATGGCTACACCTTC
TRBV27,TRBJ2-1,NA,18,TRBD2,CASSYPGLAGSSYNEQFF,TGTGCCAGCAGTTACCCGGGACTAGCGGGGAGCTCCTACAATGAGCAGTTCTTC
TRBV5-1,TRBJ2-1,NA,15,TRBD1,CASSQGQGKVDEQFF,TGCGCCAGCAGCCAGGGACAGGGCAAAGTGGATGAGCAGTTCTTC
TRBV12-2,TRBJ1-1,NA,14,NA,CASRRTGGDTEAFF,TGTGCAAGTCGCCGGACAGGGGGGGACACTGAAGCTTTCTTT
TRBV6-5,TRBJ1-1,once,12,NA,CASRLGALRAFF,TGTGCCAGCAGGTTGGGGGCCCTGCGGGCTTTCTTT
TRBV5-1,TRBJ1-1,once,16,TRBD1,CASSEARTGPNTEAFF,TGCGCCAGCAGCGAGGCCCGGACAGGGCCGAACACTGAAGCTTTCTTT
TRBV15,TRBJ1-4,NA,14,NA,CATRPRGFNEKLFF,TGTGCCACCAGGCCCCGGGGTTTTAATGAAAAACTGTTTTTT
TRBV27,TRBJ1-1,NA,15,TRBD1,CASIADRALNTEAFF,TGTGCCAGCATCGCGGACAGGGCACTAAACACTGAAGCTTTCTTT
TRBV28,TRBJ1-6,once,16,NA,CASIGRGFSYNSPLHF,TGTGCCAGCATTGGACGGGGGTTCTCCTATAATTCACCCCTCCACTTT
TRBV6-5,TRBJ1-1,NA,14,TRBD1,CASSNPGQGFSAFF,TGTGCCAGCAGTAACCCCGGACAGGGTTTTTCAGCTTTCTTT
TRBV2,TRBJ2-2,once,13,TRBD2,CASRWTSVGELFF,TGTGCCAGCAGATGGACTAGCGTCGGGGAGCTGTTTTTT
TRBV14,TRBJ1-5,NA,14,NA,CASSQGTGNQPQHF,TGTGCCAGCAGCCAAGGGACAGGCAATCAGCCCCAGCATTTT
TRBV19,TRBJ1-1,once,15,TRBD1,CASSIVGQGNTEAFF,TGTGCCAGTAGTATAGTGGGACAGGGGAACACTGAAGCTTTCTTT
TRBV2,TRBJ2-1,NA,15,NA,CASAAGRGSYNEQFF,TGTGCCAGCGCTGCTGGGCGGGGTTCCTACAATGAGCAGTTCTTC
TRBV6-1,TRBJ2-1,NA,17,NA,CASSEDPYRIPYNEQFF,TGTGCCAGCAGTGAAGACCCTTACAGGATTCCTTACAATGAGCAGTTCTTC
TRBV5-1,TRBJ2-3,NA,13,TRBD1,CASSAGQGGAQYF,TGCGCCAGCAGCGCAGGACAGGGAGGCGCGCAGTATTTT
TRBV5-1,TRBJ2-3,NA,17,NA,CASSAAAQPRYTDTQYF,TGCGCCAGCAGCGCCGCCGCACAACCCCGATACACAGATACGCAGTATTTT
TRBV4-2,TRBJ1-5,NA,15,TRBD1,CASSQGGQANQPQHF,TGTGCCAGCAGCCAAGGAGGACAGGCCAATCAGCCCCAGCATTTT
TRBV21-1,TRBJ2-5,once,20,NA,CASSKAPKGADRSFKETQYF,TGTGCCAGCAGCAAAGCACCTAAAGGGGCGGACAGGAGCTTCAAAGAGACCCAGTACTTC
TRBV12-3/TRBV12-4,TRBJ1-1,NA,13,NA,CASTLYGGTEAFF,TGTGCCAGCACCTTGTATGGGGGGACTGAAGCTTTCTTT
TRBV7-9,TRBJ2-5,NA,13,NA,CASDRGAEETQYF,TGTGCCAGCGATAGAGGAGCAGAAGAGACCCAGTACTTC
TRBV5-1,TRBJ2-7,few,15,NA,CASSLEAGQSYEQYF,TGCGCCAGCAGCTTGGAGGCGGGACAGAGTTACGAGCAGTACTTC
TRBV7-9,TRBJ2-5,NA,14,TRBD2,CASSSTGREETQYF,TGTGCCAGCAGCTCTACGGGGAGGGAAGAGACCCAGTACTTC
TRBV5-1,TRBJ1-1,NA,16,NA,CASSFGGLSGSTEAFF,TGCGCCAGCAGCTTCGGGGGGCTCTCCGGGAGCACTGAAGCTTTCTTT
TRBV19,TRBJ1-1,NA,14,NA,CASSAYRDPPEAFF,TGTGCCAGTAGTGCTTACAGGGACCCCCCAGAAGCTTTCTTT
TRBV24-1,TRBJ1-2,NA,14,NA,CATSDSRDYYGYTF,TGTGCCACCAGTGATTCCCGGGACTACTATGGCTACACCTTC
TRBV13,TRBJ1-5,NA,14,NA,CASSSGTPNQPQHF,TGTGCCAGCAGCTCGGGGACACCAAATCAGCCCCAGCATTTT
TRBV7-3,TRBJ2-3,once,17,TRBD1,CASSLGQGYLGTDTQYF,TGTGCCAGCAGCCTCGGACAGGGCTACCTAGGGACAGATACGCAGTATTTT
TRBV5-6,TRBJ2-5,NA,14,TRBD1,CASSSGTAQETQYF,TGTGCCAGCAGCTCGGGGACAGCCCAAGAGACCCAGTACTTC
TRBV2,TRBJ2-7,NA,12,NA,CASSLDGNEQYF,TGTGCCAGCAGTCTAGACGGGAACGAGCAGTACTTC
TRBV2,TRBJ1-6,few,15,NA,CASSEQASYNSPLHF,TGTGCCAGCAGTGAACAAGCCTCCTATAATTCACCCCTCCACTTT
TRBV9,TRBJ1-3,NA,15,NA,CASSPGEYSGNTIYF,TGTGCCAGCAGCCCCGGGGAGTACTCTGGAAACACCATATATTTT
TRBV7-9,TRBJ2-3,NA,15,NA,CASSLSPSGTDTQYF,TGTGCCAGCAGCTTATCTCCTAGCGGCACAGATACGCAGTATTTT
TRBV11-3,TRBJ2-7,NA,14,TRBD1,CASSPDRGRGEQYF,TGTGCCAGCAGCCCGGACAGGGGACGGGGCGAGCAGTACTTC
TRBV3-1/TRBV3-2,TRBJ1-2,NA,13,NA,CASSQLRDYGYTF,TGTGCCAGCAGCCAACTCAGGGACTATGGCTACACCTTC
TRBV23-1,TRBJ1-2,NA,18,TRBD1,CASSHSSYGQGIGYGYTF,TGCGCCAGCAGTCATTCTTCTTATGGACAGGGGATTGGCTATGGCTACACCTTC
TRBV5-1,TRBJ1-2,NA,16,NA,CASSPLPGTSNYGYTF,TGCGCCAGCAGCCCGCTTCCCGGGACATCTAACTATGGCTACACCTTC